This is a list of T cell receptor beta chains from one sample in a study of PD-L1 blockade in urothelial cancer. Produced via immunoSEQ multiplex PCR; TCRdb's table is partial and in-frame only. Counted here are 60,000 to 85,000 clones, around 90% occurring once; the ten biggest clones make up about 6%. The specimen was PBMCs, collected around atezolizumab (anti-PD-L1) treatment. These TCRs come from a woman aged 70 to 79 with urothelial cancer. CDR3s include the opening cysteine and the closing phenylalanine or tryptophan. Fields, in order: D gene, J gene, V gene, clone size, CDR3 protein, CDR3 DNA. D genes are given only for firm matches. Not all rows give a size; the values are once, few, many and, for expanded clones, a class.

>.|TRBJ2-7|TRBV28|.
CASSRVGQGMYEQYF
TGTGCCAGCAGTCGAGTCGGCCAGGGGATGTACGAGCAGTACTTC
>.|TRBJ1-2|TRBV6-5|.
CASSYSAVNYGYTF
TGTGCCAGCAGTTACTCGGCCGTTAACTATGGCTACACCTTC
>TRBD1|TRBJ1-1|TRBV4-1|.
CASSHYRGEYTEAFF
TGCGCCAGCAGCCATTACAGGGGGGAATACACTGAAGCTTTCTTT
>TRBD2|TRBJ2-5|TRBV6-6|.
CASSLGTSGQETQYF
TGTGCCAGCAGCCTCGGGACTAGCGGGCAAGAGACCCAGTACTTC
>TRBD2|TRBJ2-3|TRBV7-9|.
CASSLVAGATDTQYF
TGTGCCAGCAGCTTAGTGGCGGGAGCTACAGATACGCAGTATTTT
>.|TRBJ2-1|TRBV5-1|.
CASGSRGHNEQFF
TGCGCCAGCGGGAGCAGGGGTCACAATGAGCAGTTCTTC
>.|TRBJ2-7|TRBV10-1|.
CASSDTGVGEQYF
TGCGCCAGCAGTGATACCGGGGTAGGCGAGCAGTACTTC
>TRBD1|TRBJ2-3|TRBV10-1|.
CASSAGQGQDTQYF
TGCGCCAGCAGTGCGGGACAGGGGCAAGATACGCAGTATTTT
>.|TRBJ1-2|TRBV4-2|.
CASSQDTYNYGYTF
TGTGCCAGCAGCCAAGACACTTATAACTATGGCTACACCTTC
>.|TRBJ2-2|TRBV30|.
CAWRKVGAPRISTGELFF
TGTGCCTGGAGGAAAGTGGGGGCGCCACGAATATCCACCGGGGAGCTGTTTTTT
>.|TRBJ1-3|TRBV5-1|.
CASSLAGIASMRSGNTIYF
TGCGCCAGCAGCTTGGCCGGGATCGCCTCCATGCGGTCTGGAAACACCATATATTTT
>.|TRBJ2-7|TRBV7-9|.
CASSEHSYEQYF
TGTGCCAGCAGCGAACACAGCTACGAGCAGTACTTC
>.|TRBJ2-7|TRBV5-1|few
CASSLVMGHEQYF
TGCGCCAGCAGCTTGGTAATGGGGCACGAGCAGTACTTC
>.|TRBJ2-2|TRBV7-8|.
CASSLEGRGVPGELFF
TGTGCCAGCAGCTTAGAAGGCAGGGGAGTCCCCGGGGAGCTGTTTTTT
>.|TRBJ2-1|TRBV5-4|.
CASNSGGTYNEQFF
TGTGCCAGCAATTCTGGCGGGACCTACAATGAGCAGTTCTTC
>.|TRBJ2-7|TRBV6-6|.
CASRGRLVGLALEQYF
TGTGCCAGCCGGGGGAGACTAGTCGGCCTTGCACTCGAGCAGTACTTC
>.|TRBJ1-2|TRBV11-2|.
CASSPRGGYTF
TGTGCCAGCAGCCCCAGGGGAGGCTACACCTTC
>TRBD1|TRBJ2-5|TRBV10-2|.
CASSAWTGIETQYF
TGCGCCAGCAGTGCGTGGACAGGGATTGAGACCCAGTACTTC
>TRBD1|TRBJ2-7|TRBV9|.
CASSAPGTDSGEQYF
TGTGCCAGCAGCGCACCAGGGACAGACTCGGGCGAGCAGTACTTC
>.|TRBJ2-5|TRBV5-1|.
CATTDGLPAETQYF
TGCGCCACAACGGACGGACTCCCCGCGGAGACCCAGTACTTC
>.|TRBJ2-5|TRBV19|.
CASSPFGGETQYF
TGTGCCAGTAGCCCCTTTGGCGGAGAGACCCAGTACTTC
>TRBD2|TRBJ2-3|TRBV27|once
CASSYLAGPTDTQYF
TGTGCCAGCAGTTATCTAGCGGGGCCTACAGATACGCAGTATTTT
>.|TRBJ2-7|TRBV30|.
CAWSAQGYEQYF
TGTGCCTGGAGTGCCCAGGGCTACGAGCAGTACTTC
>TRBD2|TRBJ2-3|TRBV5-1|once
CASSPGLAGATGTDTQYF
TGCGCCAGCAGCCCAGGACTAGCGGGGGCCACGGGCACAGATACGCAGTATTTT
>TRBD2|TRBJ2-1|TRBV5-4|.
CASSLTSGVYNEQFF
TGTGCCAGCAGCTTGACTAGCGGGGTCTACAATGAGCAGTTCTTC
>TRBD2|TRBJ2-1|TRBV7-2|.
CASSPGSLAGVNEQFF
TGTGCCAGCAGCCCAGGGAGTCTAGCGGGGGTAAATGAGCAGTTCTTC
>.|TRBJ1-1|TRBV18|.
CASSLTDRNTEAFF
TGTGCCAGCTCACTGACTGACAGGAACACTGAAGCTTTCTTT
>.|TRBJ1-5|TRBV30|few
CAWSEMGDQPQHF
TGTGCCTGGAGTGAGATGGGAGATCAGCCCCAGCATTTT
>.|TRBJ2-5|TRBV5-6|.
CASSPGSLAKTQYF
TGTGCCAGCAGCCCGGGCTCACTAGCCAAGACCCAGTACTTC
>.|TRBJ1-2|TRBV5-4|.
CASSLMGGVGGYTF
TGTGCCAGCAGCTTGATGGGGGGAGTAGGTGGCTACACCTTC
>.|TRBJ2-5|TRBV10-3|.
CAIRDSKTQETQYF
TGTGCCATCAGGGACAGTAAGACCCAAGAGACCCAGTACTTC
>TRBD2|TRBJ2-5|TRBV6-1|.
CASSGTTSGRPNEQETQYF
TGTGCCAGCAGTGGGACGACTAGCGGGAGGCCAAACGAGCAAGAGACCCAGTACTTC
>TRBD1|TRBJ1-5|TRBV4-3|.
CASSQDDRVNQPQHF
TGCGCCAGCAGCCAAGATGACAGGGTGAATCAGCCCCAGCATTTT
>TRBD1|TRBJ1-2|TRBV29-1|.
CSVEEEDRAYGYTF
TGCAGCGTTGAAGAGGAGGACAGGGCCTATGGCTACACCTTC
>TRBD1|TRBJ1-1|TRBV19|.
CASSVQGARAEAFF
TGTGCCAGTAGTGTACAGGGGGCGCGGGCTGAAGCTTTCTTT
>TRBD1|TRBJ1-2|TRBV5-5|few
CASSFYGGQGYTF
TGTGCCAGCAGCTTTTATGGGGGACAGGGCTACACCTTC
>TRBD2|TRBJ2-1|TRBV13|.
CASSWTSGNVGYNEQFF
TGTGCCAGCAGCTGGACTAGCGGGAATGTGGGGTACAATGAGCAGTTCTTC
>TRBD2|TRBJ2-1|TRBV9|.
CASSVAGGGEQFF
TGTGCCAGCAGCGTAGCGGGGGGGGGTGAGCAGTTCTTC
>.|TRBJ2-1|TRBV21-1|.
CASSKEGEGLAYEQFF
TGTGCCAGCAGCAAAGAGGGAGAGGGACTAGCCTATGAGCAGTTCTTC
>.|TRBJ2-3|TRBV28|.
CASRAGLSTDTQYF
TGTGCCAGCAGGGCGGGACTCTCCACAGATACGCAGTATTTT
>.|TRBJ1-1|TRBV30|.
CAWSRVGATEAFF
TGTGCCTGGAGCCGAGTGGGGGCAACTGAAGCTTTCTTT
>.|TRBJ2-7|TRBV7-9|.
CASSLASGTFDYYEQYF
TGTGCCAGCAGCTTAGCGTCAGGGACTTTTGACTACTACGAGCAGTACTTC
>.|TRBJ1-1|TRBV18|.
CASSPQPGVPNTEAFF
TGTGCCAGCTCACCACAGCCCGGGGTCCCTAACACTGAAGCTTTCTTT
>TRBD1|TRBJ2-2|TRBV2|.
CASSRDRGSGGELFF
TGTGCCAGCAGTCGGGACAGGGGGTCGGGCGGGGAGCTGTTTTTT
>TRBD1|TRBJ1-5|TRBV2|.
CASAKTGGAGQPQHF
TGTGCCAGCGCCAAGACAGGGGGCGCGGGTCAGCCCCAGCATTTT
>.|TRBJ2-1|TRBV2|.
CASSTDSLAYNEQFF
TGTGCCAGCAGTACCGACAGCCTCGCCTACAATGAGCAGTTCTTC
>TRBD1|TRBJ1-1|TRBV5-1|.
CASSPGQGVVAFF
TGCGCCAGCAGTCCCGGACAGGGCGTGGTAGCTTTCTTT